This record concerns one T cell receptor beta chain sequence. Its antigen remains unidentified. The PCR ran on 60 Vbeta and 13 Jbeta primers. Profiling relied on immunoSEQ multiplex PCR, and the TCRdb table lists in-frame clones only, not all of them. There are roughly 130,000 clones in the sample; 74% occur only once, and around 4.5% lies in the top ten. The data are from a study of cytomegalovirus exposure and HLA in healthy donors. Whole-study results and caveats: Most TCR sequences were seen very rarely across donors, but some public TCRs occurred in many. Apparent HLA restriction characterized most CMV-associated TCR beta chains in a later analysis.

This CDR3 region has 18 residues. V lost 3 bases, J lost 2 bases, and 10 bases stayed unmatched. CDR1 and CDR2 from the germline V gene are KGHSH and LQKENI. This receptor was obtained from a man in his late teens or twenties in good health and CMV-seropositive. The source material was PBMCs. The chain couples TRBV18 to TRBJ2-1; 10 positions agree with TRBD2. CDR3 bases: TGTGCCAGCTCACCGGGAGCGGGAGGGATCCTTACCTACAATGAGCAGTTCTTC. Translated: CASSPGAGGILTYNEQFF. Variable domain in full (rest from reference TRBV18 and TRBJ2-1): NAGVMQNPRHLVRRRGQEARLRCSPMKGHSHVYWYRQLPEEGLKFMVYLQKENIIDESGMPKERFSAEFPKEGPSILRIQQVVRGDSAAYFCASSPGAGGILTYNEQFFGPGTRLTVL.